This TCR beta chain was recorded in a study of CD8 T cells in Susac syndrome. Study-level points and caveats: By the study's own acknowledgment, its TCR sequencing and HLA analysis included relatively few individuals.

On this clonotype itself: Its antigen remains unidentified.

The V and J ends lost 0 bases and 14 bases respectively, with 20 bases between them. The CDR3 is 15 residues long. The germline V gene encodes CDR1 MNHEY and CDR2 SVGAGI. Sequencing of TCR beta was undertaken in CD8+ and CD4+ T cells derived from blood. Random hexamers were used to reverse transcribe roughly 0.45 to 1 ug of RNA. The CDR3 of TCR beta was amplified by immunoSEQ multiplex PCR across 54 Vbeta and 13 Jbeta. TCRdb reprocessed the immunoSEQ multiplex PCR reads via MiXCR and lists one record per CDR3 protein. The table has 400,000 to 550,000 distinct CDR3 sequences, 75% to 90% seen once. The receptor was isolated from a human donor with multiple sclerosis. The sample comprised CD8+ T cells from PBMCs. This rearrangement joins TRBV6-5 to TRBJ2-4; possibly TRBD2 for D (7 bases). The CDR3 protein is CASSYSTGGALVEYF. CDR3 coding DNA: TGTGCCAGCAGTTACTCGACGGGGGGCGCGTTGGTGGAGTACTTC.